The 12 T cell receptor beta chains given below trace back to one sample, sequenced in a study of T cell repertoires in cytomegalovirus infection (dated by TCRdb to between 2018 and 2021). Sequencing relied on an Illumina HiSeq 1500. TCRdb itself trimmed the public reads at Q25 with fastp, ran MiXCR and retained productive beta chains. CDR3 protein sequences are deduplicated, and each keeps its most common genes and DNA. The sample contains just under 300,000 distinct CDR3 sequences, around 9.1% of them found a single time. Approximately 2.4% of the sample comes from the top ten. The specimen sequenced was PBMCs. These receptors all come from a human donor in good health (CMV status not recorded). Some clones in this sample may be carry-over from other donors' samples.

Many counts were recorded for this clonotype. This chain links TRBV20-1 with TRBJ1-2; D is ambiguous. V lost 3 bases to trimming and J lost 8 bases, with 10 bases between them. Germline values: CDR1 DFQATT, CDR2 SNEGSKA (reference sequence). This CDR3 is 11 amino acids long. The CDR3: CSARASLGYTF. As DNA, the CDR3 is TGCAGTGCTAGGGCCTCGTTAGGCTACACCTTC.

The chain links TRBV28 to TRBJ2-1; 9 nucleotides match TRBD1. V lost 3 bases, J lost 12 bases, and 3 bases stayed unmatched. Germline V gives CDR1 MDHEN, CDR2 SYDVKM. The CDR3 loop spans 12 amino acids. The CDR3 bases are TGTGCCAGCAGTTTCGGGACAGGGCGGCAGTTCTTC. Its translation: CASSFGTGRQFF.

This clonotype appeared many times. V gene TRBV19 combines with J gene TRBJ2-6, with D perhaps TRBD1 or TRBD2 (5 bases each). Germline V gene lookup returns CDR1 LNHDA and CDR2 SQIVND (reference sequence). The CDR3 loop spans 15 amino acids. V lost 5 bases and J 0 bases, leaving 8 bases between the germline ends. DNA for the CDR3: TGTGCCAGTAGTCCGGGGACCTCTGGGGCCAACGTCCTGACTTTC. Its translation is CASSPGTSGANVLTF.

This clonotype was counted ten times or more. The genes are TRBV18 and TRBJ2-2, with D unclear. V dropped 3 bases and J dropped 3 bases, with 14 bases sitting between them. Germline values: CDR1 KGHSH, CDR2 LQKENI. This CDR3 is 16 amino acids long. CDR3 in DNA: TGTGCCAGCTCACCCACACCTTTCCGGGACACCGGGGAGCTGTTTTTT. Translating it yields CASSPTPFRDTGELFF. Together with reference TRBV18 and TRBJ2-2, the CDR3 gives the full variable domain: NAGVMQNPRHLVRRRGQEARLRCSPMKGHSHVYWYRQLPEEGLKFMVYLQKENIIDESGMPKERFSAEFPKEGPSILRIQQVVRGDSAAYFCASSPTPFRDTGELFFGEGSRLTVL.

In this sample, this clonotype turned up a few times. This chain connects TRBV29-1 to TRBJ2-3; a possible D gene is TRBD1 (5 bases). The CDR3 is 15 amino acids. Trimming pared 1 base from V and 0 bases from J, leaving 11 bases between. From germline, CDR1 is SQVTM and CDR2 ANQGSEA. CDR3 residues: CSVEGGTSSTDTQYF. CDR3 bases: TGCAGCGTTGAAGGGGGCACATCTAGCACAGATACGCAGTATTTT.

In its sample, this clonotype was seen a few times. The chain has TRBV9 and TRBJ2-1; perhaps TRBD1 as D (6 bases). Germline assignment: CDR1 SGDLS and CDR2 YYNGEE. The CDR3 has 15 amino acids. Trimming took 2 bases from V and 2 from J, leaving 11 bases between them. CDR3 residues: CASSVGRGPYNEQFF. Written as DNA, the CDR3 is TGTGCCAGCAGCGTCGGCAGGGGACCCTACAATGAGCAGTTCTTC. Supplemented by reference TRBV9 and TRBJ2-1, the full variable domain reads DSGVTQTPKHLITATGQRVTLRCSPRSGDLSVYWYQQSLDQGLQFLIQYYNGEERAKGNILERFSAQQFPDLHSELNLSSLELGDSALYFCASSVGRGPYNEQFFGPGTRLTVL.

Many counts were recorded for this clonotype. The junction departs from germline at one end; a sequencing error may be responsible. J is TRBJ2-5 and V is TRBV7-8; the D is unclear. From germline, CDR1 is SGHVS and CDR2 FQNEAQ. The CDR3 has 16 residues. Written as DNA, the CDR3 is TGTGCCAGCAGCTTAGAGTTAGTTGTGGGCAGGCCATTGGGGAACTTC. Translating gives CASSLELVVGRPLGNF.

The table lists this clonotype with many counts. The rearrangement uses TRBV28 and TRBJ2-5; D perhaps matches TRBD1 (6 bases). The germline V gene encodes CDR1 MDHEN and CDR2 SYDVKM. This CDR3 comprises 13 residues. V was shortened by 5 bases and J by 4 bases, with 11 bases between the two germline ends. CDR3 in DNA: TGTGCCAGCAGTCCCCCCAGGGGAGAGACCCAGTACTTC. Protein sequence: CASSPPRGETQYF.

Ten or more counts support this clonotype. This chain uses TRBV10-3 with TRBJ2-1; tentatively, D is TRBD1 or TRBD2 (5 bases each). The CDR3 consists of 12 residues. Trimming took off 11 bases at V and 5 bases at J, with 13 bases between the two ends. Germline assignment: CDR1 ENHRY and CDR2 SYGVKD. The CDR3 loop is CASRETDNEQFF. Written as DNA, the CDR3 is TGTGCCTCGAGGGAGACAGACAATGAGCAGTTCTTC.

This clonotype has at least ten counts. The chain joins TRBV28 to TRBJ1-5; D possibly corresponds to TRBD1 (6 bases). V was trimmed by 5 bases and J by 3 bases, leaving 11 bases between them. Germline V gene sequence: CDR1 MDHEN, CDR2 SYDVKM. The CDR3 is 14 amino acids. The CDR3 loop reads CASSPTGINQPQHF. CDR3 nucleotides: TGTGCCAGCAGTCCCACAGGGATCAATCAGCCCCAGCATTTT. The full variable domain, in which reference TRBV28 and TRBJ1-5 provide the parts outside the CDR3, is DVKVTQSSRYLVKRTGEKVFLECVQDMDHENMFWYRQDPGLGLRLIYFSYDVKMKEKGDIPEGYSVSREKKERFSLILESASTNQTSMYLCASSPTGINQPQHFGDGTRLSIL.

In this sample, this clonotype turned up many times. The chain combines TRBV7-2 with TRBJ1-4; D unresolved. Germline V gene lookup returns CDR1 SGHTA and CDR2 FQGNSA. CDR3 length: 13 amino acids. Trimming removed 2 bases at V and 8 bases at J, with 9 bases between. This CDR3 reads CASSLWEAEKLFF. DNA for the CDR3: TGTGCCAGCAGCTTATGGGAAGCGGAAAAACTGTTTTTT. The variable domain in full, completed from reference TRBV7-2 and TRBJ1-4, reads GAGVSQSPSNKVTEKGKDVELRCDPISGHTALYWYRQSLGQGLEFLIYFQGNSAPDKSGLPSDRFSAERTGGSVSTLTIQRTQQEDSAVYLCASSLWEAEKLFFGSGTQLSVL.

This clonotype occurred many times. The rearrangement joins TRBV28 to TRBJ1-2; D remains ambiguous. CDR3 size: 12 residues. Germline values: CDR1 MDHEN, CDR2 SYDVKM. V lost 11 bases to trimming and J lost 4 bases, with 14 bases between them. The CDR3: CAASKAAYGYTF. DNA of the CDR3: TGTGCCGCATCGAAGGCAGCCTATGGCTACACCTTC.